This T cell receptor beta chain emerged from a study of regulatory T cells in long-lasting Graves disease. The table lists this clonotype with many counts. Time point reported: newly diagnosed GD, antithyroid drugs for less than 3 months. From RNA extracted from PBMCs, the TCR library was made. To make TCR beta libraries, researchers used iRepertoire HTBI primers and Arm-PCR of CDR3 regions. TCRdb re-derived calls from the multiplex PCR reads in MiXCR, one entry per CDR3 protein. The top ten clones hold 20% of a sample with around 360,000 distinct CDR3 sequences, 15% to 20% of them seen once. This sample was shared with a second study, whose subject was T cells in Graves' hyperthyroidism and ophthalmopathy.

Sequencing was performed on peripheral blood mononuclear cells (PBMCs), taken at new diagnosis, from a patient treated with antithyroid drugs. The receptor was derived from a woman aged 18 to 35 with Graves disease.

CDR3 residues: CASSSFTGPHYGYTF. The DNA for the CDR3 is TGTGCCAGCAGCTCATTTACCGGGCCACACTATGGCTACACCTTC. J is TRBJ1-2 and V is TRBV28; the D is unclear. Looked up from germline, CDR1 is MDHEN and CDR2 is SYDVKM. Trimming took off 6 bases at V and 3 bases at J, with 17 bases between the two ends. The CDR3 contains 15 residues.